Shown below are 25 T cell receptor beta chains from a single sample sequenced in a study of CD8 T cells in ankylosing spondylitis. Notes on the study in general: A TCR beta motif of roughly 8 highly homologous variants seemed to mark ankylosing spondylitis blood.

MiXCR, applied by TCRdb to the 5' RACE reads, yields one record per CDR3 protein. The table includes about 500,000 distinct CDR3 sequences, roughly 5.2% detected once. Antigens for these TCRs are unknown. Sequenced material: blood, either unsorted or a sorted T cell fraction (not recorded which). The receptors originated from a male donor with ankylosing spondylitis.

This clonotype was counted a few times. The chain combines TRBV12-3 or TRBV12-4 with TRBJ2-3; 8 bases match TRBD2. The V and J ends lost 4 bases and 4 bases, in that order; junction bases with no gene match: 19. The CDR3 length is 19 residues. CDR3 bases: TGTGCCAGCAGTTCCACCGGGACTAGTTTTTTAGGCTACCCAGATACGCAGTATTTT. This translates into CASSSTGTSFLGYPDTQYF.

This clonotype was counted only a few times. V is TRBV11-2 and J is TRBJ2-7; 8 bases map to TRBD2. The germline V gene has CDR1 SGHAT and CDR2 FQNNGV. V shed 2 bases, J shed 2 bases, and the junction held 17 bases outside the gene matches. The CDR3 is made up of 19 amino acids. CDR3 sequence (DNA): TGTGCCAGCAGCTTAACCGGGGCTAGCGGGTTATCTAGGGCCTACGAGCAGTACTTC. Translated: CASSLTGASGLSRAYEQYF.

The CDR3 DNA reads TGCAGCGTTCCGTTATCGCAACTAGCGGGAGGGCCGTCTTACAATGAGCAGTTCTTC. Protein: CSVPLSQLAGGPSYNEQFF. V is TRBV29-1 and J is TRBJ2-1, with 13 bases matching TRBD2. This CDR3 is 19 amino acids long. CDR1 SQVTM and CDR2 ANQGSEA come from the germline V gene. V gave up 5 bases and J gave up 4 bases; unmatched junction bases: 17.

This clonotype was recorded a few times. The J gene is TRBJ2-2, the V gene TRBV5-6; D is perhaps TRBD2 (6 bases). Looked up from germline, CDR1 is SGHDT and CDR2 is YYEEEE. V was shortened by 0 bases and J by 1 base, with 13 bases between the two germline ends. The CDR3 has 17 amino acids. The CDR3 DNA reads TGTGCCAGCAGCTTGGGAGAGGGACTTTGGAACACCGGGGAGCTGTTTTTT. Its translation: CASSLGEGLWNTGELFF.

This clonotype appeared many times. V is TRBV15 and J is TRBJ2-2; D may be TRBD1 (5 bases). This CDR3 comprises 17 residues. Between the trimmed V and J ends, which lost 3 bases and 0 bases, there was a span of 14 bases. Germline V CDR1 and CDR2: LNHNV, YYDKDF (reference sequence). CDR3 nucleotides: TGTGCCACCAGCAGGGCCAGGGCACACGCGAACACCGGGGAGCTGTTTTTT. Residues: CATSRARAHANTGELFF.

This clonotype was observed many times. The V and J genes are TRBV6-5 and TRBJ2-1; 8 bases line up with TRBD1. CDR3 length: 14 amino acids. Germline loops: CDR1 MNHEY, CDR2 SVGAGI. V was pared by 2 bases and J by 9 bases, with 6 bases of the junction left unmatched. The chain's CDR3 is CASSYGQGVAEQFF. The CDR3 nucleotides are TGTGCCAGCAGTTACGGACAGGGTGTCGCTGAGCAGTTCTTC.

The CDR3 is CASTRDLEQFF. In DNA, the CDR3 is TGTGCCAGCACCCGGGACTTGGAGCAGTTCTTC. V and J are TRBV12-3 or TRBV12-4 and TRBJ2-1, with D perhaps TRBD2 (6 bases). Trimming shortened V by 7 bases and J by 10 bases, and 11 bases separated the two germline ends. The CDR3 has 11 residues.

This clonotype came up many times. The rearrangement joins TRBV10-1 to TRBJ2-5; 9 positions match TRBD2. This CDR3 contains 16 residues. CDR1 WNHNN and CDR2 SYGVQD come from the germline V gene (reference sequence). The ends lost 6 bases at V and 5 bases at J; junction bases unmatched: 13. The CDR3 nucleotides are TGCGCCAGCAGCCCCGGTGGGCGGGAGGGGAAGGAGACCCAGTACTTC. As protein: CASSPGGREGKETQYF.

This clonotype was seen repeatedly, ten times or more. The rearrangement joins TRBV20-1 to TRBJ2-3, with 9 bases that match TRBD1. There are 11 residues in the CDR3. Per the germline V gene, CDR1 is DFQATT and CDR2 is SNEGSKA (reference sequence). The trim removed 8 bases at V and 6 bases at J, leaving 3 bases unmatched. The CDR3 sequence is CSYTGGDTQYF. The CDR3 DNA reads TGCAGTTATACAGGGGGCGATACGCAGTATTTT.

This clonotype appeared many times. The chain uses TRBV28 and TRBJ1-4; perhaps TRBD1 as D (6 bases). Germline loops: CDR1 MDHEN, CDR2 SYDVKM. The ends were cut back, 3 bases at V and 10 bases at J, with 15 bases in the middle. CDR3 length: 14 amino acids. In DNA, the CDR3 is TGTGCCAGCAGTTTTTCTATCCAGGGGAGAAAACTGTTTTTT. This sequence encodes CASSFSIQGRKLFF.

The sample holds a few counts of this clonotype. The chain uses TRBV10-3 and TRBJ1-2; D remains unclear. The germline gives CDR1 ENHRY, CDR2 SYGVKD. V was pared by 4 bases and J by 3 bases, with 12 bases between. This CDR3 is 14 amino acids long. DNA for the CDR3: TGTGCCATCAGTGTGGCTGGAGGTGACTATGGCTACACCTTC. Residues: CAISVAGGDYGYTF.

In this sample, this clonotype turned up a few times. The chain joins TRBV20-1 to TRBJ2-1; 7 nucleotides line up with TRBD1. CDR1 DFQATT and CDR2 SNEGSKA come from the germline V gene (reference sequence). V lost 2 bases to trimming and J lost 0 bases; unmatched junction nucleotides: 7. The CDR3 is made up of 16 amino acids. The CDR3 bases are TGCAGTGCTAGACCTAACCGGGACAGCTCCTACAATGAGCAGTTCTTC. Amino acids: CSARPNRDSSYNEQFF.

This clonotype was picked up many times. The gene calls are TRBV29-1 and TRBJ2-2, with D perhaps TRBD2 (5 bases). The germline V gene has CDR1 SQVTM and CDR2 ANQGSEA. This CDR3 has 11 amino acids. Trimming shortened V by 3 bases and J by 7 bases, and 6 bases separated the two germline ends. CDR3: CSVDGVGELFF. CDR3 coding DNA: TGCAGCGTTGACGGGGTCGGGGAGCTGTTTTTT.

This clonotype was picked up many times. This chain connects TRBV12-3 or TRBV12-4 to TRBJ1-1, with unresolved D. Trimming shortened V by 4 bases and J by 1 base, and 13 bases separated the two germline ends. The CDR3 has 15 residues. The CDR3 DNA follows: TGTGCCAGCAGTTCTCGATCTGGTTGGAACACTGAAGCTTTCTTT. Translation gives CASSSRSGWNTEAFF.

The V and J genes are TRBV20-1 and TRBJ1-2; D is uncertain. The germline CDR1 and CDR2 sequences are DFQATT and SNEGSKA (reference sequence). The CDR3 is 13 amino acids. The germline V and J ends were trimmed by 6 bases and 2 bases, with 13 bases remaining between them. The CDR3 region is CSATSGINYGYTF. CDR3 DNA: TGCAGTGCCACCTCTGGGATCAACTATGGCTACACCTTC.

This clonotype appeared many times. The V gene is TRBV29-1, the J gene TRBJ1-3; TRBD1 agrees at 7 bases. V lost 7 bases to trimming and J lost 4 bases; unmatched junction nucleotides: 4. Germline CDR1 SQVTM, CDR2 ANQGSEA. This CDR3 has 12 residues. The CDR3 loop is CSGSGQGNTIYF. The CDR3 DNA is TGCAGCGGATCGGGACAGGGAAACACCATATATTTT.

This chain joins TRBV24-1 and TRBJ2-3; 9 bases are a match to TRBD2. The CDR3 extends over 17 amino acids. After removal of 5 bases from V and 6 bases from J, the junction contained 14 bases not matched to a gene. Germline CDR1 KGHDR, CDR2 SFDVKD. This CDR3 is CATSGGAGGPIRDTQYF. CDR3 sequence (DNA): TGTGCCACCAGTGGAGGAGCGGGGGGACCCATACGGGATACGCAGTATTTT.

In its sample, this clonotype was seen many times. This sequence joins TRBV10-3 and TRBJ2-5; possibly TRBD1 for D (5 bases). The CDR3 consists of 13 residues. Germline V lookup: CDR1 ENHRY, CDR2 SYGVKD. Trimming stripped 6 bases from V and 5 bases from J, with 13 bases between. The CDR3 DNA follows: TGTGCCATCAGCCCAGGGTTTGGCGAGACCCAGTACTTC. It yields the protein CAISPGFGETQYF.

The chain links TRBV20-1 to TRBJ2-1; 10 bases map to TRBD2. Unmatched junction bases numbered 9, after V lost 3 bases and J lost 7 bases. This CDR3 region has 15 residues. The V gene's germline CDR1 is DFQATT and CDR2 SNEGSKA (reference sequence). CDR3 coding DNA: TGCAGTGCTAGTCCGGAGGGTAGCGGGAGGAATGAGCAGTTCTTC. This sequence encodes CSASPEGSGRNEQFF.

This clonotype was observed at least ten times. J is TRBJ1-2 and V is TRBV24-1; no definite D call. The CDR3 covers 14 residues. The germline V gene encodes CDR1 KGHDR and CDR2 SFDVKD. V was clipped by 2 bases and J by 5 bases, with 11 bases between them. In nucleotides, the CDR3 is TGTGCCACCAGTGATTGGACGGTAGCTTATGGCTACACCTTC. Translating gives CATSDWTVAYGYTF.

This clonotype was counted ten times or more. V gene TRBV4-3 combines with J gene TRBJ1-3, with no clear D. Trimming removed 2 bases at V and 4 bases at J, with 12 bases between. CDR3 length: 15 residues. The germline V gene has CDR1 LGHNA and CDR2 YSLEER. CDR3 residues: CASSQNHPGGNTIYF. The CDR3 DNA reads as TGCGCCAGCAGCCAAAACCACCCGGGAGGAAACACCATATATTTT.

This clonotype was seen many times. The V gene is TRBV20-1, the J gene TRBJ2-7; no definite D call. Germline CDR1 DFQATT, CDR2 SNEGSKA (reference sequence). V lost 5 bases and J lost 0, with 14 bases in between. The CDR3 runs 14 residues. The CDR3 region is CSARVPPTSYEQYF. CDR3 coding DNA: TGCAGTGCTCGGGTTCCCCCGACCTCCTACGAGCAGTACTTC.

This clonotype was seen repeatedly, ten times or more. J is TRBJ2-2 and V is TRBV12-3 or TRBV12-4, with a weak D call TRBD2 (6 bases). Trimming cost V 4 bases and J 3 bases, with 12 bases left between them. The CDR3 loop spans 15 amino acids. Here the CDR3 reads CASSSGRRDTGELFF. The CDR3 DNA reads TGTGCCAGCAGTTCGGGGCGGAGGGACACCGGGGAGCTGTTTTTT.

Turning to this clonotype: A much bigger clone sits one base away, suggesting this may be a read error. Since no conserved phenylalanine or tryptophan closes the CDR3, a read error is the likely cause. The chain recombines TRBV7-2 with TRBJ2-7; the D is unclear. Germline V CDR1 and CDR2: SGHTA, FQGNSA. Trimming shortened V by 1 base and J by 2 bases, and 9 bases separated the two germline ends. The CDR3 totals 14 residues. DNA of the CDR3: TGTGCCAGCAGCTTAGGTAACACTGCCTACGAGCAGTACTGC. This gives the protein CASSLGNTAYEQYC.

This sequence joins TRBV3-1 and TRBJ2-3, with D possibly matching TRBD1 (6 bases). Germline V gene sequence: CDR1 LGHDT, CDR2 YNNKEL (reference sequence). With 6 bases removed from V and 0 bases from J, the gap between germline ends came to 13 bases. The CDR3 runs to 15 residues. The CDR3 DNA is TGTGCCAGCAGACTGGGGACAAGTAGCACAGATACGCAGTATTTT. Translating gives CASRLGTSSTDTQYF.